This T cell receptor beta chain is from a study of T cells in Graves' hyperthyroidism and ophthalmopathy. In regard to this clonotype: A much larger clone lies a single base off, so this may be a read error.

RNA transcripts served as the template for amplifying TCR beta CDR3 regions. TCR CDR3 regions were first amplified by RT-PCR with HTBI primers. TCRdb passed the multiplex PCR reads through MiXCR, listing each CDR3 protein once. The sample records under 300,000 distinct CDR3 sequences, roughly 15% being singletons. The receptor was derived from a woman in her forties with Graves' hyperthyroidism that later progressed to Graves' ophthalmopathy. Sequencing input: blood.

CDR3 nucleotides: TGTGCCAGCAGTGCCCTCAACGGGAAAGGCACTGAAGCTTTCTTT. As protein: CASSALNGKGTEAFF. The J gene is TRBJ1-1, the V gene TRBV2; D remains ambiguous. The CDR3 is 15 residues long. Germline CDR1 is SNHLY and CDR2 is FYNNEI. The germline V and J ends were trimmed by 4 bases and 4 bases, with 16 bases remaining between them.